This is a list of T cell receptor beta chains from one sample in a study of T-cell memory formation after mild COVID-19. TCRdb re-called the 5' RACE reads with MiXCR, one entry per CDR3 protein. The sample lists 400,000 to 550,000 distinct CDR3 sequences, about 23% occurring once. The sequencing input was PBMCs or a T cell subset sorted from them (not recorded which). Source of these receptors: an adult woman who had mild COVID-19 (a few samples of this study predate the infection). Cell type and time point are not known. CDR3s include the opening cysteine and the closing phenylalanine or tryptophan. D genes are given only for firm matches. Rows may omit the clone size; those that give it use once, few, many or a size class.

clone size | D gene | CDR3 length | J gene | V gene | CDR3 DNA | CDR3 protein
. | . | 18 | TRBJ2-6 | TRBV19 | TGTGCCAGTCTAAAGGGGCAGGGGTTTGGTTCTGGGGCCAACGTCCTGACTTTC | CASLKGQGFGSGANVLTF
. | TRBD1 | 14 | TRBJ1-3 | TRBV7-8 | TGTGCCAGCAGCTTAACAGGGGCTGGAAACACCATATATTTT | CASSLTGAGNTIYF
. | TRBD1 | 14 | TRBJ2-1 | TRBV7-6 | TGTGCCAGCAGCTTCGGGACAGGGGGCAATGAGCAGTTCTTC | CASSFGTGGNEQFF
few | TRBD2 | 14 | TRBJ2-1 | TRBV10-2 | TGCGCTAGAGCAGCGGGAGGGCCGGCCAATGAGCAGTTCTTC | CARAAGGPANEQFF
. | TRBD1 | 17 | TRBJ1-1 | TRBV7-6 | TGTGCCAGCAGCTTAGCAACAGGGGCTGCGCGGAACACTGAAGCTTTCTTT | CASSLATGAARNTEAFF
. | TRBD2 | 14 | TRBJ2-3 | TRBV6-4 | TGTGCCAGCAGTGAAGCGGGAGGGAGAGGTACGCAGTATTTT | CASSEAGGRGTQYF
. | . | 13 | TRBJ1-1 | TRBV5-1 | TGCGCCAGCAGTACAGACCACGGCACTGAAGCTTTCTTT | CASSTDHGTEAFF
once | TRBD1 | 12 | TRBJ1-1 | TRBV19 | TGTGCCAGTAGTATGGGACAGGTTGGGGCTTTCTTT | CASSMGQVGAFF
few | . | 16 | TRBJ2-6 | TRBV7-2 | TGTGCCAGCAGCCCCCCGGGAATCTCTGGGGCCAACGTCCTGACTTTC | CASSPPGISGANVLTF
. | . | 16 | TRBJ2-1 | TRBV20-1 | TGCAGTGCTAGAGATCGGGCAGGGAGCTCCTACAATGAGCAGTTCTTC | CSARDRAGSSYNEQFF
. | TRBD2 | 16 | TRBJ2-7 | TRBV27 | TGTGCCAGCAGTTTATCTGTGGGACTAGACGCCTACGAGCAGTACTTC | CASSLSVGLDAYEQYF
. | . | 14 | TRBJ2-7 | TRBV9 | TGTGCCAGCAGCGTGGCTCCAGAATCCTACGAGCAGTACTTC | CASSVAPESYEQYF
. | TRBD2 | 15 | TRBJ2-1 | TRBV4-1 | TGCGCCAGCAGCCAGCCCCTGGGAGGGAACAATGAGCAGTTCTTC | CASSQPLGGNNEQFF
once | . | 13 | TRBJ2-2 | TRBV6-5 | TGTGCCAGCAAGGGGGACTTACCCGGGGAGCTGTTTTTT | CASKGDLPGELFF
few | TRBD1 | 19 | TRBJ2-5 | TRBV5-1 | TGCGCCAGCAGCTTCTTGACGCTGGGACAGGGGGCGGCCCAAGAGACCCAGTACTTC | CASSFLTLGQGAAQETQYF
. | TRBD2 | 14 | TRBJ2-7 | TRBV10-3 | TGTGCCATCAGTGTCGGGACTAGCCAGTACGAGCAGTACTTC | CAISVGTSQYEQYF
. | TRBD2 | 15 | TRBJ2-7 | TRBV4-2 | TGTGCCAGCAGCCAAGGGACTAGTGAGGCCTACGAGCAGTACTTC | CASSQGTSEAYEQYF
few | . | 13 | TRBJ2-1 | TRBV5-1 | TGCGCCAGCAGCTTGGACCTGGGGGATGAGCAGTTCTTC | CASSLDLGDEQFF
few | . | 16 | TRBJ1-1 | TRBV12-3/TRBV12-4 | TGTGCCAGCAGCGATTCACTTCGGGTTGGGAACACTGAAGCTTTCTTT | CASSDSLRVGNTEAFF
few | TRBD2 | 14 | TRBJ2-1 | TRBV24-1 | TGTGCCACCAGTGATTCGGGACTATTCAATGAGCAGTTCTTC | CATSDSGLFNEQFF
. | . | 14 | TRBJ2-7 | TRBV6-1 | TGTGCCAGCAGTGACAGGGCTATGTCCTACGAGCAGTACTTC | CASSDRAMSYEQYF
. | TRBD2 | 18 | TRBJ2-1 | TRBV5-1 | TGCGCCAGCAGCTTGGATGGGACTAGCGGAGGGGGGTACAATGAGCAGTTCTTC | CASSLDGTSGGGYNEQFF
few | . | 14 | TRBJ2-7 | TRBV5-5 | TGTGCCAGCAGCCGTGGTGAGGGCGAATACGAGCAGTACTTC | CASSRGEGEYEQYF
few | TRBD1 | 13 | TRBJ2-3 | TRBV9 | TGTGCCAGCAGCGTTACAGGGGAAGATACGCAGTATTTT | CASSVTGEDTQYF
. | TRBD2 | 18 | TRBJ2-5 | TRBV20-1 | TGCAGTGCTAGAGACCCCACTACTAGCGGGAGAATACAAGAGACCCAGTACTTC | CSARDPTTSGRIQETQYF
. | . | 13 | TRBJ2-4 | TRBV2 | TGTGCCAGCAGTGTGGACAGAGAAAACATTCAGTACTTC | CASSVDRENIQYF
few | . | 11 | TRBJ2-5 | TRBV6-5 | TGTGCCAGCTTAAGGGGGGAGACCCAGTACTTC | CASLRGETQYF
few | . | 16 | TRBJ2-2 | TRBV3-1 | TGTGCCAGCAGCCCACGGAGGAAAGGGGATGTCGGGGAGCTGTTTTTT | CASSPRRKGDVGELFF
. | . | 14 | TRBJ1-2 | TRBV21-1 | TGTGCCAGCAGCAAAGGGCAGGACCCCTATGGCTACACCTTC | CASSKGQDPYGYTF
many | . | 13 | TRBJ2-7 | TRBV24-1 | TGTGCCACCAGTGTTCCAGACCCTTACGAGCAGTACTTC | CATSVPDPYEQYF
. | . | 16 | TRBJ2-1 | TRBV20-1 | TGCAGTGCTAGTGACGGTGGGGGTCGGCGTGTGAATGAGCAGTTCTTC | CSASDGGGRRVNEQFF
few | TRBD1 | 15 | TRBJ1-2 | TRBV7-9 | TGTTCCAGCAGCTCTCACAGGGGGCGTAACTATGGCTACACCTTC | CSSSSHRGRNYGYTF
few | . | 15 | TRBJ1-2 | TRBV7-2 | TGTGCCAGCAGCCCCACGGACCTACCATTAATAGGCTACACCTTC | CASSPTDLPLIGYTF
few | . | 14 | TRBJ1-1 | TRBV20-1 | TGCAGCCCCACAAGTGCGGTCTTGAACACTGAAGCTTTCTTT | CSPTSAVLNTEAFF
few | TRBD1 | 12 | TRBJ1-1 | TRBV5-1 | TGCGCCAGCAGTCTACAGGGGGCTGAAGCTTTCTTT | CASSLQGAEAFF
. | TRBD1 | 16 | TRBJ2-3 | TRBV7-3 | TGTGCCAGCAGCTTCCGGACAGGAACTGGCACAGATACGCAGTATTTT | CASSFRTGTGTDTQYF
few | TRBD2 | 16 | TRBJ2-1 | TRBV11-1 | TGTGCCAGCAGCCCTAGCGGATCCGCCGGGGCGAATGAGCAGTTCTTC | CASSPSGSAGANEQFF
. | . | 16 | TRBJ2-3 | TRBV7-9 | TGTGCCAGCAGCCCGAAGACTCTCGAGCTGGCAGATACGCAGTATTTT | CASSPKTLELADTQYF
few | . | 12 | TRBJ2-1 | TRBV7-9 | TGTGCCAGCAGTACAGGGAACAATGAGCAGTTCTTC | CASSTGNNEQFF
. | TRBD2 | 18 | TRBJ2-1 | TRBV20-1 | TGCAGTGCTTGGGGACTAGCGGGAGTAGCTTGGTCCTACAATGAGCAGTTCTTC | CSAWGLAGVAWSYNEQFF
. | . | 15 | TRBJ2-2 | TRBV30 | TGTGCCTGGGTGCCACAGGGAAGGAGGACCGGGGAGCTGTTTTTT | CAWVPQGRRTGELFF
few | TRBD2 | 16 | TRBJ2-7 | TRBV7-6 | TGTGCCAGCAGCCCGACTAGCGGGGGGGCGTTCTACGAGCAGTACTTC | CASSPTSGGAFYEQYF
few | . | 13 | TRBJ2-7 | TRBV5-1 | TGCGCCAGCAGAGGGGGGCCCCACTACGAGCAGTACTTC | CASRGGPHYEQYF
few | . | 14 | TRBJ2-5 | TRBV20-1 | TGCAGTGCTGGGACCAGCCGGATCCAAGAGACCCAGTACTTC | CSAGTSRIQETQYF
few | TRBD1 | 13 | TRBJ2-4 | TRBV7-9 | TGTGCCAGCAGCTTTTCCGGGACAGCCATTCAGTACTTC | CASSFSGTAIQYF
. | . | 13 | TRBJ1-6 | TRBV20-1 | TGCAGTGCTAGTTTTCGGCTAAATTCACCCCTCCACTTT | CSASFRLNSPLHF